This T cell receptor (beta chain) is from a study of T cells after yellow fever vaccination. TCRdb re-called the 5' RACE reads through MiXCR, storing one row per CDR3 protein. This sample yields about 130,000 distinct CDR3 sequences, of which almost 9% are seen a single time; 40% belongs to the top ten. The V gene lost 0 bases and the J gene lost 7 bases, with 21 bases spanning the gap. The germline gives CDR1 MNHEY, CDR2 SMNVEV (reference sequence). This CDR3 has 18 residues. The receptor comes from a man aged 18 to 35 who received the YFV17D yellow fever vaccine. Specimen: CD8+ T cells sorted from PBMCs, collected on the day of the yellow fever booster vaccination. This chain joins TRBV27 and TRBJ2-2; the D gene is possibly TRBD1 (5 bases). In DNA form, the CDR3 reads TGTGCCAGCAGTTTATCGTTCCCCGGCAGGGTAAAGGGCGGGGAGCTGTTTTTT. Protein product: CASSLSFPGRVKGGELFF.